This is a list of T cell receptor beta chains from one sample in a study of graft-versus-host responses after intestinal transplantation. TCRdb's table, derived via immunoSEQ multiplex PCR, lists solely in-frame clones and lacks some. Among some 19,000 clones listed, roughly 43% were seen once. Sequencing used alloreactive CD8+ T cells from a mixed lymphocyte reaction culture, obtained before intestinal transplant. These receptors all stem from a human patient who received an intestinal transplant. Each CDR3 is given with its conserved first and last residue. The order of the fields is D gene, V gene, clone size, J gene, CDR3 DNA, CDR3 protein. The D gene is left open where the match is weak. Some rows mark clone size as missing; the rest say once, few, many or name a class of expanded clone.

-	TRBV5-6	few	TRBJ1-1	TGTGCCAGCAGCTGGGGGGACAATTTCAGGAACACTGAAGCTTTCTTT	CASSWGDNFRNTEAFF
-	TRBV6-6	few	TRBJ2-7	TGTGCCAGCAGTTGGGGACTCCCCGACTACGAGCAGTACTTC	CASSWGLPDYEQYF
-	TRBV29-1	few	TRBJ2-4	TGCAGCGTTGAATTAGGGCAGGGTAAAAACATTCAGTACTTC	CSVELGQGKNIQYF
-	TRBV6-6	few	TRBJ2-1	TGTGCCAGCAGCAGGGACGCCAGCCATGAGCAGTTCTTC	CASSRDASHEQFF
TRBD2	TRBV5-8	-	TRBJ2-1	TGTGCCAGCAGCTTGGAGGGGTGGCTAGCGGGGGACGAGCAGTTCTTC	CASSLEGWLAGDEQFF
-	TRBV19	once	TRBJ2-3	TGTGCCAGTACTTTGAGCCAGCGGAGCACAGATACGCAGTATTTT	CASTLSQRSTDTQYF
-	TRBV11-3	few	TRBJ2-2	TGTGCCAGCAGCTTAAGGCGGTTGGGCGGGGAGCTGTTTTTT	CASSLRRLGGELFF
TRBD2	TRBV6-5	-	TRBJ2-3	TGTGCCAGCAGTTACTCGGCGCTAGCGGGAGATACGCAGTATTTT	CASSYSALAGDTQYF
-	TRBV5-1	-	TRBJ2-7	TGCGCCAGCAGCTTACCCTCACTGACAGGTACCAGCTACGAGCAGTACTTC	CASSLPSLTGTSYEQYF
TRBD2	TRBV18	few	TRBJ2-7	TGTGCCAGCTCATCGCCGGGGGGAGACGAGCAGTACTTC	CASSSPGGDEQYF
TRBD2	TRBV5-4	-	TRBJ2-1	TGTGCCAGCAGCTTGCCGGGAGGCGCCTACAATGAGCAGTTCTTC	CASSLPGGAYNEQFF
-	TRBV28	medium-sized	TRBJ2-7	TGTGCCAGCAGGGACCGCCCCTACGAGCAGTACTTC	CASRDRPYEQYF
-	TRBV27	-	TRBJ1-3	TGTGCCAGCGGGGTCCACTCTGGAAACACCATATATTTT	CASGVHSGNTIYF
-	TRBV6-5	-	TRBJ2-3	TGTGCCAGCACCTCCGGGGGAGATACGCAGTATTTT	CASTSGGDTQYF
TRBD2	TRBV7-3	-	TRBJ2-7	TGTGCCAGCAGCTTAGTAGCGGGGGGAACCTACGAGCAGTACTTC	CASSLVAGGTYEQYF
-	TRBV9	-	TRBJ2-7	TGTGCCAGCAGCGTAGGAGGGCGCCCGGGCGAGCAGTACTTC	CASSVGGRPGEQYF
-	TRBV15	-	TRBJ1-1	TGTGCCACCAGCTCGTACAGGGAGAACACTGAAGCTTTCTTT	CATSSYRENTEAFF
TRBD2	TRBV13	-	TRBJ2-7	TGTGCCAGCAGCTTAGTCCTAGCGGGAGGCTACGAGCAGTACTTC	CASSLVLAGGYEQYF
-	TRBV29-1	few	TRBJ1-2	TGCAGCGCCCGAAGGGGGACGCTCTATGGCTACACCTTC	CSARRGTLYGYTF
-	TRBV7-6	-	TRBJ1-1	TGTGCCAGCAGCCCCAACCATGCGGCGAACACTGAAGCTTTCTTT	CASSPNHAANTEAFF
-	TRBV2	medium-sized	TRBJ1-2	TGTGCCAGCAGGGGGGACGGTTTCGGGGGCTACACCTTC	CASRGDGFGGYTF
TRBD2	TRBV19	-	TRBJ2-7	TGTGCCAGTAGTCCGGGAGGGCGGGAGTTCTACGAGCAGTACTTC	CASSPGGREFYEQYF
-	TRBV7-3	-	TRBJ2-1	TGTGCCAGCAGCTTTGCTAGGCTTGGGGCGGGGAATGAGCAGTTCTTC	CASSFARLGAGNEQFF
-	TRBV19	-	TRBJ2-7	TGTGCCAGTAGTATGGGTCAGTCGGGTTACGAGCAGTACTTC	CASSMGQSGYEQYF
TRBD2	TRBV19	few	TRBJ2-1	TGTGCCAGTAGTAAGGGACTAACTTACAATGAGCAGTTCTTC	CASSKGLTYNEQFF
TRBD2	TRBV28	medium-sized	TRBJ2-7	TGTGCCAGCAGTTTATCTAGCGGCGACTACGAGCAGTACTTC	CASSLSSGDYEQYF
-	TRBV6-5	-	TRBJ1-2	TGTGCCAGCAGTGCCGGGACACTCCATGGGGGCTACACCTTC	CASSAGTLHGGYTF
TRBD1	TRBV11-2	few	TRBJ2-1	TGTGCCAGCAGCTTGACAGGGTCCAATGAGCAGTTCTTC	CASSLTGSNEQFF
TRBD2	TRBV4-1	-	TRBJ2-1	TGCGCCAGCAGCCAGCCGGGCGGGGGGGCCTACAATGAGCAGTTCTTC	CASSQPGGGAYNEQFF
TRBD1	TRBV6-5	once	TRBJ2-7	TGTGCCAGCAGTTACGGGGGGACAGGACGCTCCTACGAGCAGTACTTC	CASSYGGTGRSYEQYF
TRBD1	TRBV27	few	TRBJ1-1	TGTGCCAGCAGCCGCAGGGGGATAGCTGAAGCTTTCTTT	CASSRRGIAEAFF
TRBD2	TRBV7-9	-	TRBJ2-1	TGTGCCAGCAGCTGGCCGGGGGGTCTTAGGAAGTTCTTC	CASSWPGGLRKFF
-	TRBV19	-	TRBJ1-5	TGTGCCAGTAGTTCCCGTAGCAATCAGCCCCAGCATTTT	CASSSRSNQPQHF
TRBD2	TRBV6-5	few	TRBJ2-7	TGTGCCAGCAGTGTCGGGGGACTAGCGGAGTCGGAGCAGTACTTC	CASSVGGLAESEQYF
-	TRBV5-1	-	TRBJ2-7	TGCGCCAGCAGCTTTTCCCCCAGTTACGAGCAGTACTTC	CASSFSPSYEQYF
-	TRBV5-1	few	TRBJ2-7	TGCGCCAGCAGCTTGGGACAGGTCCGAGGAGAGCAGTACTTC	CASSLGQVRGEQYF
TRBD2	TRBV5-4	few	TRBJ2-5	TGTGCCAGCAGCTCAGGAAGCGGGAGCTGGGAGACCCAGTACTTC	CASSSGSGSWETQYF
TRBD1	TRBV6-5	few	TRBJ2-1	TGTGCCAGCAGAACAGGGGACAATGAGCAGTTCTTC	CASRTGDNEQFF
-	TRBV7-9	medium-sized	TRBJ2-3	TGTGCCAGCAGCTTAGGGCAGAGCACAGATACGCAGTATTTT	CASSLGQSTDTQYF
TRBD2	TRBV7-6	-	TRBJ2-7	TGTGCCAGCAGCTCCCGCGGGAGTATTAGTGAGCAGTACTTC	CASSSRGSISEQYF
-	TRBV7-9	once	TRBJ2-3	TGTGCCAGCAGCTCGACTAGCACAGATACGCAGTATTTT	CASSSTSTDTQYF
-	TRBV18	-	TRBJ1-3	TGTGCCAGCTCACCATATTCGGGAAACACCATATATTTT	CASSPYSGNTIYF
-	TRBV6-1	-	TRBJ1-2	TGTGCCAGCAGTGAAGATCTGAGACAACCGTTGCGGGGCTACACCTTC	CASSEDLRQPLRGYTF
-	TRBV5-1	few	TRBJ2-7	TGCGCCAGCAGGGGTGGAAACGAGCAGTACTTC	CASRGGNEQYF
TRBD2	TRBV11-2	-	TRBJ2-1	TGTGCCAGCAGCTTAATAGCGGGGCTGTACAATGAGCAGTTCTTC	CASSLIAGLYNEQFF
TRBD2	TRBV5-1	medium-sized	TRBJ2-7	TGCGCCAGCAGCTTGCTAAAGACGGGAGGGGTCCCCTACGAGCAGTACTTC	CASSLLKTGGVPYEQYF
-	TRBV5-3	few	TRBJ2-7	TGTGCCAGCAGCTTGTTATCCCGGACCTACGAGCAGTACTTC	CASSLLSRTYEQYF